Below, 31 T cell receptor beta chains from the same sample are listed, as sequenced in a study of control samples from healthy donors and cancer patients. Only in-frame clones appear in the TCRdb table, and some are missing; sequencing was by immunoSEQ multiplex PCR. The repertoire includes around 160,000 clones, 93% of them detected once, and roughly 5.5% sits in the top ten. Source material: blood. The receptors were gathered from a young man in good health.

The chain is built from TRBV15 and TRBJ1-3; no firm D call. Germline V gives CDR1 LNHNV, CDR2 YYDKDF (reference sequence). The CDR3 has 16 residues. The V gene lost 1 base and the J gene lost 3 bases, with 13 bases spanning the gap. The CDR3: CATSRVSLGLGNTIYF. CDR3 nucleotide sequence: TGTGCCACCAGCAGAGTTTCCCTAGGACTTGGAAACACCATATATTTT. The entire variable domain, with the rest obtained from reference TRBV15 and TRBJ1-3, is as follows: DAMVIQNPRYQVTQFGKPVTLSCSQTLNHNVMYWYQQKSSQAPKLLFHYYDKDFNNEADTPDNFQSRRPNTSFCFLDIRSPGLGDTAMYLCATSRVSLGLGNTIYFGEGSWLTVV.

This chain links TRBV5-4 with TRBJ1-2; 7 bases are shared with TRBD1. Germline V gives CDR1 SGHNT, CDR2 YYREEE (reference sequence). This CDR3 is built from 16 residues. Unmatched junction bases numbered 13, after V lost 4 bases and J lost 4 bases. The CDR3 bases are TGTGCCAGCAGCAGGCAAACAGGGGAAGTTGGCTATGGCTACACCTTC. Protein sequence: CASSRQTGEVGYGYTF.

The rearrangement links TRBV10-3 to TRBJ1-5; D gene uncertain. CDR3 length: 12 residues. V lost 6 bases and J lost 6, with 9 bases in between. Germline V gene data show CDR1 as ENHRY and CDR2 as SYGVKD. CDR3: CAISRPGQPQHF. The CDR3 bases are TGTGCCATCAGCAGGCCCGGTCAGCCCCAGCATTTT.

The rearrangement links TRBV11-2 to TRBJ2-3; D not certain. CDR1 and CDR2 (germline): SGHAT, FQNNGV. V was clipped by 5 bases and J by 4 bases, with 13 bases between them. The CDR3 consists of 14 residues. CDR3 loop: CASSDFRVPDTQYF. The CDR3 nucleotides read TGTGCCAGCAGCGATTTTCGCGTGCCAGATACGCAGTATTTT.

The chain combines TRBV11-2 with TRBJ1-1; D may be TRBD1 (5 bases). The CDR3 contains 13 residues. CDR1 and CDR2 from the germline V gene are SGHAT and FQNNGV. Trimming shortened V by 1 base and J by 11 bases, and 14 bases separated the two germline ends. In DNA, the CDR3 is TGTGCCAGCAGCTTAGGGGGCCCGACTGCGGCTTTCTTT. Protein sequence: CASSLGGPTAAFF.

The V gene is TRBV30, the J gene TRBJ1-1; D is undetermined. Germline assignment: CDR1 GTSNPN and CDR2 SVGIG (reference sequence). This CDR3 contains 11 residues. Trimming left V 1 base short and J 6 bases short, with 6 bases between. In DNA, the CDR3 is TGTGCCTGGAGTGCCGGGGCTGAAGCTTTCTTT. It translates to CAWSAGAEAFF.

The rearrangement uses TRBV11-2 and TRBJ2-2; 8 bases line up with TRBD2. Germline CDR1 is SGHAT and CDR2 is FQNNGV. The trim removed 0 bases at V and 6 bases at J, leaving 15 bases unmatched. The length of the CDR3 is 19 residues. This chain's CDR3 is CASSLDWGLGPSKAGELFF. CDR3 DNA sequence: TGTGCCAGCAGCTTAGATTGGGGACTAGGTCCATCCAAAGCCGGGGAGCTGTTTTTT.

This chain connects TRBV4-1 to TRBJ2-7; 8 positions match TRBD1. CDR1 and CDR2 from the germline V gene are MGHRA and YSYEKL. V was clipped by 4 bases and J by 11 bases; unmatched bases: 13. This CDR3 region has 14 residues. The CDR3 nucleotides are TGCGCCAGCAGCCCCTTTAGCGACAGGGGTAATGAGTACTTC. Its translation: CASSPFSDRGNEYF.

V is TRBV18 and J is TRBJ2-3, with 7 nucleotides matching TRBD1. Germline values: CDR1 KGHSH, CDR2 LQKENI. The CDR3 spans 14 residues. With 2 bases clipped from V and 4 bases from J, the junction kept 3 bases outside the gene matches. The CDR3 loop is CASSPGQGADTQYF. DNA for the CDR3: TGTGCCAGCTCACCAGGGCAGGGGGCAGATACGCAGTATTTT. Based on the CDR3 plus reference TRBV18 and TRBJ2-3, the full variable domain is NAGVMQNPRHLVRRRGQEARLRCSPMKGHSHVYWYRQLPEEGLKFMVYLQKENIIDESGMPKERFSAEFPKEGPSILRIQQVVRGDSAAYFCASSPGQGADTQYFGPGTRLTVL.

The chain recombines TRBV5-1 with TRBJ2-1, with 9 bases lining up with TRBD1. This CDR3 is built from 18 residues. The germline V gene encodes CDR1 SGHRS and CDR2 YFSETQ. The junction had 18 bases not matched to a gene; V was cut back by 3 bases and J by 8 bases. Here the CDR3 DNA reads TGCGCCAGCAGCTGGGGGACAGGGAGTACAATAAAAGAGGATGAGCAGTTCTTC. This translates into CASSWGTGSTIKEDEQFF.

This sequence joins TRBV18 and TRBJ1-1; a possible D gene is TRBD1 (6 bases). The CDR3 covers 14 residues. Germline CDR1 KGHSH, CDR2 LQKENI. Trimming removed 8 bases at V and 1 base at J, with 14 bases between. The CDR3 loop reads CASGRGQSNTEAFF. CDR3 DNA: TGTGCCAGCGGAAGGGGACAATCGAACACTGAAGCTTTCTTT.

This rearrangement joins TRBV19 to TRBJ2-1; D is unresolved. Germline V lookup: CDR1 LNHDA, CDR2 SQIVND (reference sequence). Trimming stripped 4 bases from V and 9 bases from J, with 13 bases between. This CDR3 region has 13 residues. Here the CDR3 DNA reads TGTGCCAGTAGTACCCAAGGAGTCGGTGAGCAGTTCTTC. It yields the protein CASSTQGVGEQFF.

This CDR3 reads CASSIPGTNIQYF. The CDR3 DNA sequence: TGTGCCAGTAGTATCCCCGGGACGAACATTCAGTACTTC. The V call is TRBV19, the J call TRBJ2-4; D may match TRBD1 or TRBD2 (5 bases each). V dropped 3 bases and J dropped 7 bases, with 10 bases sitting between them. There are 13 residues in the CDR3. Germline values: CDR1 LNHDA, CDR2 SQIVND (reference sequence).

V is TRBV9 and J is TRBJ2-1; D possibly uses TRBD1 or TRBD2 (6 bases each). Between the trimmed V and J ends, which lost 4 bases and 11 bases, there was a span of 22 bases. Germline CDR1 reads SGDLS; CDR2 reads YYNGEE. CDR3 length: 15 residues. CDR3 amino acids: CASSPGANLGHQQFF. The CDR3 bases are TGTGCCAGCAGCCCGGGGGCCAACCTCGGCCATCAGCAGTTCTTC.

This clone was picked up a small number of times. The chain couples TRBV20-1 to TRBJ1-1; unclear D gene. This CDR3 region has 11 residues. Germline-derived CDR1 and CDR2 are DFQATT and SNEGSKA (reference sequence). With 6 bases removed from V and 4 bases from J, the gap between germline ends came to 9 bases. The CDR3 region is CSALTSTEAFF. CDR3 DNA sequence: TGCAGTGCCCTAACAAGCACTGAAGCTTTCTTT.

V gene TRBV5-1 combines with J gene TRBJ1-2; D is possibly TRBD1 (5 bases). Germline values: CDR1 SGHRS, CDR2 YFSETQ. V was clipped by 0 bases and J by 0 bases, with 15 bases between them. The CDR3 runs to 17 residues. CDR3 residues: CASSLVPRDRANYGYTF. The CDR3 bases are TGCGCCAGCAGCTTGGTACCCAGGGATCGGGCTAACTATGGCTACACCTTC.

This clone showed up just once. J is TRBJ1-1 and V is TRBV28; D ambiguous. Trimming shortened V by 2 bases and J by 3 bases, and 7 bases separated the two germline ends. Germline-derived CDR1 and CDR2 are MDHEN and SYDVKM. The CDR3 is 13 amino acids. CDR3 bases: TGTGCCAGCAGTTTAACCTGGGACACTGAAGCTTTCTTT. As protein: CASSLTWDTEAFF.

V gene TRBV30 combines with J gene TRBJ1-2; unclear D gene. V lost 5 bases and J lost 5, with 12 bases in between. Germline lookup yields CDR1 GTSNPN and CDR2 SVGIG (reference sequence). The CDR3 loop spans 12 amino acids. In DNA form, the CDR3 reads TGTGCCTGGTCGTGGAGTGAATATGGCTACACCTTC. Translated: CAWSWSEYGYTF.

The rearrangement links TRBV4-3 to TRBJ2-3, with a tentative D call TRBD2 (5 bases). Germline V CDR1 and CDR2: LGHNA, YSLEER. This CDR3 has 15 amino acids. With 0 bases removed from V and 0 bases from J, the gap between germline ends came to 7 bases. For the CDR3, the DNA is TGCGCCAGCAGCCAAGAGGGCGGGAGCACAGATACGCAGTATTTT. Encoded protein: CASSQEGGSTDTQYF.

This chain uses TRBV19 with TRBJ1-2; 8 bases align to TRBD1. V lost 5 bases to trimming and J lost 9 bases; unmatched junction nucleotides: 5. The CDR3 has 12 amino acids. Looked up from germline, CDR1 is LNHDA and CDR2 is SQIVND (reference sequence). The DNA for the CDR3 is TGTGCCAGTAGTCAGACAGGGGTGAGCTACACCTTC. As protein: CASSQTGVSYTF.

The rearrangement joins TRBV7-8 to TRBJ2-1; D uncertain. The CDR3 loop spans 14 amino acids. V was clipped by 2 bases and J by 5 bases, with 10 bases between them. Per the germline V gene, CDR1 is SGHVS and CDR2 is FQNEAQ. CDR3 loop: CASSLSGTNNEQFF. In nucleotides, the CDR3 is TGTGCCAGCAGCTTATCTGGCACTAACAATGAGCAGTTCTTC.

The J gene is TRBJ2-3, the V gene TRBV7-6, with D unclear. V lost 0 bases and J lost 6, with 4 bases in between. The CDR3 consists of 12 residues. Germline V gene data show CDR1 as SGHVS and CDR2 as FNYEAQ. CDR3 nucleotide sequence: TGTGCCAGCAGCTTAGCGCCCGATACGCAGTATTTT. Translating it yields CASSLAPDTQYF.

CDR3 amino acids: CASSPQGGSEKLFF. The CDR3 DNA follows: TGTGCCAGCAGCCCGCAGGGTGGTAGTGAAAAACTGTTTTTT. The rearrangement links TRBV3-1 (or the pseudogene TRBV3-2) to TRBJ1-4; D perhaps matches TRBD1 (5 bases). Trimming stripped 4 bases from V and 7 bases from J, with 13 bases between. From germline, CDR1 is LGHDT and CDR2 YNNKEL (reference sequence). The CDR3 runs 14 residues.

The V and J genes are TRBV13 and TRBJ1-2; D possibly corresponds to TRBD1 (6 bases). The germline gives CDR1 PRHDT, CDR2 FYEKMQ (reference sequence). This CDR3 contains 13 residues. Trimming cost V 0 bases and J 8 bases, with 10 bases left between them. The CDR3 coding sequence is TGTGCCAGCAGCTTAGGTCGGGGGCAGGGCTACACCTTC. Its translation is CASSLGRGQGYTF. Full variable domain (remainder filled in from reference TRBV13 and TRBJ1-2): AAGVIQSPRHLIKEKRETATLKCYPIPRHDTVYWYQQGPGQDPQFLISFYEKMQSDKGSIPDRFSAQQFSDYHSELNMSSLELGDSALYFCASSLGRGQGYTFGSGTRLTVV.

The rearrangement joins TRBV5-1 to TRBJ2-2, with no clear D. There are 15 residues in the CDR3. CDR1 is SGHRS, CDR2 YFSETQ, per germline. V was shortened by 1 base and J by 5 bases, with 12 bases between the two germline ends. The CDR3 coding sequence is TGCGCCAGCAGCTTGTTGAGCCCCTGGACCGGGGAGCTGTTTTTT. Translation: CASSLLSPWTGELFF.

This clone has a handful of counts. The J gene is TRBJ1-4, the V gene TRBV30; D remains ambiguous. Between the trimmed V and J ends, which lost 3 bases and 0 bases, there was a span of 17 bases. The CDR3 is 17 amino acids. The germline V gene encodes CDR1 GTSNPN and CDR2 SVGIG (reference sequence). The CDR3 region is CAWSGNPTYATNEKLFF. CDR3 DNA sequence: TGTGCCTGGAGCGGTAACCCTACGTACGCAACTAATGAAAAACTGTTTTTT.

This chain uses TRBV11-2 with TRBJ2-7; D is possibly TRBD2 (5 bases). V lost 5 bases and J lost 4, with 18 bases in between. This CDR3 has 15 amino acids. The V gene's germline CDR1 is SGHAT and CDR2 FQNNGV. CDR3 residues: CASSHAGSPNYEQYF. The CDR3 nucleotides are TGTGCCAGCAGCCATGCGGGCTCTCCGAATTACGAGCAGTACTTC. Full variable domain (rest looked up from reference TRBV11-2 and TRBJ2-7): EAGVAQSPRYKIIEKRQSVAFWCNPISGHATLYWYQQILGQGPKLLIQFQNNGVVDDSQLPKDRFSAERLKGVDSTLKIQPAKLEDSAVYLCASSHAGSPNYEQYFGPGTRLTVT.

The chain carries TRBV10-2 and TRBJ2-2; TRBD1 aligns across 9 bases. V was pared by 7 bases and J by 6 bases, with 6 bases of the junction left unmatched. Germline V gene sequence: CDR1 WSHSY, CDR2 SAAADI. The CDR3 loop spans 14 amino acids. The CDR3 bases are TGCGCCAGCACCGAGGGACAGGGAGCCGGGGAGCTGTTTTTT. Its translation is CASTEGQGAGELFF.

V gene TRBV9 combines with J gene TRBJ1-6; 8 nucleotides line up with TRBD1. Germline CDR1 is SGDLS and CDR2 is YYNGEE. V lost 4 bases, J lost 7 bases, and 7 bases stayed unmatched. The CDR3 covers 15 residues. CDR3 region: CASSPRTGHNSPLHF. CDR3 DNA sequence: TGTGCCAGCAGCCCCCGGACAGGGCACAATTCACCCCTCCACTTT.

The chain is built from TRBV9 and TRBJ2-1, with a tentative D call TRBD2 (5 bases). In germline, CDR1 is SGDLS, CDR2 YYNGEE. V dropped 5 bases and J dropped 6 bases, with 12 bases sitting between them. The length of the CDR3 is 13 residues. The CDR3 bases are TGTGCCAGCAGGGCGGGTCCGGGCAATGAGCAGTTCTTC. As protein: CASRAGPGNEQFF.

The chain has TRBV5-1 and TRBJ2-7, with D maybe TRBD1 (5 bases). This CDR3 has 14 amino acids. Between the trimmed V and J ends, which lost 4 bases and 2 bases, there was a span of 13 bases. The germline CDR1 and CDR2 sequences are SGHRS and YFSETQ. Written as DNA, the CDR3 is TGCGCCAGCAGCGACCAAGCAGGGCCCTACGAGCAGTACTTC. As protein: CASSDQAGPYEQYF.